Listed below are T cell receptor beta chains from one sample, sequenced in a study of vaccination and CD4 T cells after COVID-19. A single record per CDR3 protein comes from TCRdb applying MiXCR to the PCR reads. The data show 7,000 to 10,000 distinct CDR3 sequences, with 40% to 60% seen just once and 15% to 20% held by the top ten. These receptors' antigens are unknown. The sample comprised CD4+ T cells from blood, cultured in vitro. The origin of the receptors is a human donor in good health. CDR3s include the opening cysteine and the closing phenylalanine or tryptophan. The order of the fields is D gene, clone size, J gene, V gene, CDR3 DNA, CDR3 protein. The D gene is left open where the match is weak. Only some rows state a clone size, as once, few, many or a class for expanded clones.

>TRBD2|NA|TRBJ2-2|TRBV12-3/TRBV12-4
TGTGCCAGCAGTCGGGGGGGGAACACCGGGGAGCTGTTTTTT
CASSRGGNTGELFF
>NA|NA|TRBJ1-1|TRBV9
TGTGCCAGCAGCGTAGAAGGGTTCACTGAAGCTTTCTTT
CASSVEGFTEAFF
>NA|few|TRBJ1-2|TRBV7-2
TGTGCCAGCAGCTTAGATGGGACGTTGAATGGCTACACCTTC
CASSLDGTLNGYTF
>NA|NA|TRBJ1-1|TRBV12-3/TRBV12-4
TGTGCCAGCAGTACCGTAAAACAAGCTTTCTTT
CASSTVKQAFF
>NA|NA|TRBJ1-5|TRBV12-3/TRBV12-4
TGTGCCAGCAGTTTACACGGACCGTTACGTGGGCCCCAGCATTTT
CASSLHGPLRGPQHF
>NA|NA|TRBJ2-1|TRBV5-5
TGTGCCAGCAGCCCCGCGGGCCTCTCCTACAATGAGCAGTTCTTC
CASSPAGLSYNEQFF
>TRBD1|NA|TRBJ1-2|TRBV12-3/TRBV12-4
TGTGCCAGCAGTTTAAGAGTCGGGACAGGGGAGGGCTACACCTTC
CASSLRVGTGEGYTF
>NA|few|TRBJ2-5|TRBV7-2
TGTGCCAGCAGCGGGGGACGTTCCTTCGAGACCCAGTACTTC
CASSGGRSFETQYF
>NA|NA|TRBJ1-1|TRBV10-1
TGCGCCAGCAGTGAGTTCGGACAGCCGAACACTGAAGCTTTCTTT
CASSEFGQPNTEAFF
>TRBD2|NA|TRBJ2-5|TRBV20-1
TGCAGTGCTGCACTAGCGGGGGGTTTGGAGACCCAGTACTTC
CSAALAGGLETQYF
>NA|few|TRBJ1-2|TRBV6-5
TGTGCCAGCAGTTACCGGAAGGGAAACTATGGCTACACCTTC
CASSYRKGNYGYTF
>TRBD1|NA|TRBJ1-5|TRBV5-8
TGTGCCAGCAGCGCGCCAGGGACAGGGAATCAGCCCCAGCATTTT
CASSAPGTGNQPQHF
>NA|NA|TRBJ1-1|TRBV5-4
TGTGCCAGCAGCTTGAGGTGGGGGGGGAACACTGAAGCTTTCTTT
CASSLRWGGNTEAFF
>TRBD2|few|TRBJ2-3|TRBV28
TGTGCCAGCAGTACGACTAGCGGAATCACTAGCACAGATACGCAGTATTTT
CASSTTSGITSTDTQYF
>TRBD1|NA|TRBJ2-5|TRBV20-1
TGCAGTGCTGGGACAGGGGAGGCAGAGACCCAGTACTTC
CSAGTGEAETQYF
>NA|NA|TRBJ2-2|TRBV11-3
TGTGCCAGCAGCCCCTGGGGAGGGAACACCGGGGAGCTGTTTTTT
CASSPWGGNTGELFF
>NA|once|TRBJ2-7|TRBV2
TGTGCCAGCAGCCGGACGGAAAGCTCCTACGAGCAGTACTTC
CASSRTESSYEQYF
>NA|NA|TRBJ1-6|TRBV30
TGTGCCTGGGGAGCGGGCCATCAGCGTAATTCACCCCTCCACTTT
CAWGAGHQRNSPLHF
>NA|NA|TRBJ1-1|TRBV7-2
TGTGCCAGCAGCTCCCAGGGGATGAACGAAGCTTTCTTT
CASSSQGMNEAFF
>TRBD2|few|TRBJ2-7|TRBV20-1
TGCAGTGCTCCGCCCGCGGGAGGGAACTACGAGCAGTACTTC
CSAPPAGGNYEQYF
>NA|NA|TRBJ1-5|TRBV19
TGTGCCAGTAGTCCCAGCTGGACATCATATAGCAATCAGCCCCAGCATTTT
CASSPSWTSYSNQPQHF
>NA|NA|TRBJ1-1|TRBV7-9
TGTGCCAGCAGCTTAGCCTCGACGGGAAACACTGAAGCTTTCTTT
CASSLASTGNTEAFF
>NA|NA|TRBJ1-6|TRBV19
TGTGCCAGCAGGGACATAGGAAATTCACCCCTCCACTTT
CASRDIGNSPLHF
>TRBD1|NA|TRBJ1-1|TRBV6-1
TGTGCCAGCAGTCCCACAGGGGGCTACACTGAAGCTTTCTTT
CASSPTGGYTEAFF
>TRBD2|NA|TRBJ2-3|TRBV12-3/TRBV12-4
TGTGCCAGCAGTCATGGGGGACTAGCGGGGAATATGGATACGCAGTATTTT
CASSHGGLAGNMDTQYF
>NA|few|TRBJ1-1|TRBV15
TGTGCCACCAGTTCTGCGGGGGCCGGCACTGAAGCTTTCTTT
CATSSAGAGTEAFF
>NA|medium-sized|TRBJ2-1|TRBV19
TGTGCCAGTAGCCCTTCGGGGCGCGGCGTGCACAATGAGCAGTTCTTC
CASSPSGRGVHNEQFF
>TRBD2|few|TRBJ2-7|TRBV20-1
TGCAGTGCTAGAAGGACGGCGGGAGGGGTCGAGCAGTACTTC
CSARRTAGGVEQYF
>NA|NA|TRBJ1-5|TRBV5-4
TGTGCCAGCAGCTTGGCGGGGGCGGACAATCAGCCCCAGCATTTT
CASSLAGADNQPQHF
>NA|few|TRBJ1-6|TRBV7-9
TGTGCCAGCAGCTCATACCGTGCAGAAAATTCACCCCTCCACTTT
CASSSYRAENSPLHF
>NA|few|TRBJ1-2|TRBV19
TGTGCCAGTACCCGTGGTGGGTTCTATGGCTACACCTTC
CASTRGGFYGYTF
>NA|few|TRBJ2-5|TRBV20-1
TGCAGTGCTCGCCAATGGCGGGAGACCCAGTACTTC
CSARQWRETQYF
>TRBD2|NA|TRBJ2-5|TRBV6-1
TGTGCCAGCAAAGAACTAGCGGGGCAACAAGAGACCCAGTACTTC
CASKELAGQQETQYF
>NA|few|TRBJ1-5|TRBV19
TGTGCCAGTAGGTTGGGCTCAGGGTACGATCAGCCCCAGCATTTT
CASRLGSGYDQPQHF
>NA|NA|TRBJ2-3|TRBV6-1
TGTGCCAGCAGCGGAAGAACAGATACGCAGTATTTT
CASSGRTDTQYF
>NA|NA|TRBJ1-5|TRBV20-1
TGCAGTGCTACGGGGGACAGCAATCAGCCCCAGCATTTT
CSATGDSNQPQHF
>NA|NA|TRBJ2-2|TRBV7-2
TGTGCCAGCAGCTTAACTCTCTGGCAGGGGTTCACCGGGGAGCTGTTTTTT
CASSLTLWQGFTGELFF
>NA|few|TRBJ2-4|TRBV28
TGTGCCAGCAGTGGCCCTGGCAACCTAGCCAAAAACATTCAGTACTTC
CASSGPGNLAKNIQYF
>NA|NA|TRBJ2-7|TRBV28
TGTGTCAGCAGTTACCTATCCTACGAGCAGTACTTC
CVSSYLSYEQYF
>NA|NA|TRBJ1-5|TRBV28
TGTGCCAGCAGGTTACAGGGTGGGAGCAATCAGCCCCAGCATTTT
CASRLQGGSNQPQHF
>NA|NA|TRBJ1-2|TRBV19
TGTGCCAGTAGTCCCCCAGGGGTCTCCTTTGGCTACACCTTC
CASSPPGVSFGYTF
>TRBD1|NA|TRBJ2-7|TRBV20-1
TGCAGTGCTACCCAGGGACAGGGGCCCTACGAGCAGTACTTC
CSATQGQGPYEQYF
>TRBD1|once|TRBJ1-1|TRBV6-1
TGTGCCAGCCTGGACAGGGCAGGCACTGAAGCTTTCTTT
CASLDRAGTEAFF
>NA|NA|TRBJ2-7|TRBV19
TGTGCCAGTAGTATTGGGTCGGGCAGGGGCCACGAGCAGTACTTC
CASSIGSGRGHEQYF
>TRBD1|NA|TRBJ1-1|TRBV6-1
TGTGCCAGCAGCCTAAAGACAGGGCTCACTGAAGCTTTCTTT
CASSLKTGLTEAFF
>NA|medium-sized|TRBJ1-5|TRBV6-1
TGTGCCAGCAGGTCCGAGGGGAGTCAGCCCCAGCATTTT
CASRSEGSQPQHF